The 2 T cell receptor beta chains below were found in one sample sequenced in a study of T cell repertoires in cytomegalovirus infection. What these receptors recognize is not known. TCRdb called the reads again in MiXCR, with one record for every CDR3 protein. The sample consists of 360,000 or so distinct CDR3 sequences, about 35% of them appearing once. Sequences were derived from cultured PBMCs, sampled from culture after CMV antigen stimulation. The receptors stem from a human donor in good health (CMV status not recorded). Some clones in this sample may be carry-over from other donors' samples.

The J gene is TRBJ1-1, the V gene TRBV25-1; D is perhaps TRBD1 (6 bases). There are 16 residues in the CDR3. The V end was cut by 2 bases, the J end by 0 bases, with 13 bases between. The germline V gene has CDR1 MGHDK and CDR2 SYGVNS. The CDR3 spells CASSEKRGTLNTEAFF. The CDR3 bases are TGTGCCAGCAGTGAAAAACGCGGGACACTGAACACTGAAGCTTTCTTT.

This clonotype appeared a few times. The CDR3 protein is CASSDGTTGNYGYTF. In DNA, the CDR3 is TGTGCCAGCAGTGACGGGACGACGGGTAACTATGGCTACACCTTC. The chain uses TRBV2 and TRBJ1-2; maybe TRBD1 (5 bases). V lost 3 bases, J lost 1 base, and 12 bases lay in between. The CDR3 extends over 15 amino acids. The germline gives CDR1 SNHLY, CDR2 FYNNEI.